This T cell receptor (beta chain) is drawn from a study of control samples from healthy donors and cancer patients. Libraries were prepared by immunoSEQ multiplex PCR; TCRdb keeps only in-frame clonotypes and omits some of them. Among 100,000 to 150,000 clones listed, roughly 84% were seen once. CDR1 is DFQATT, CDR2 SNEGSKA, per germline (reference sequence). There are 18 residues in the CDR3. The V and J ends lost 3 bases and 4 bases, in that order; junction bases with no gene match: 19. The chain has TRBV20-1 and TRBJ2-5; 8 bases agree with TRBD2. Sequencing was performed on blood. The sequence was collected from a man aged 45-65 years in good health. Here the CDR3 DNA reads TGCAGTGCTAGTTTCGTTCGTCTGGCGGGGGGTAACATAGAGACCCAGTACTTC. This encodes CSASFVRLAGGNIETQYF.